One sample yielded the 13 T cell receptor beta chains listed below, sequenced in a study of shared T cell receptors in the human thymus. The method was immunoSEQ multiplex PCR; TCRdb's version includes in-frame clones alone and lacks a portion of them. In the table there are approximately 580,000 clones, around three quarters of which are singletons. In addition, the sample was reused for a study of human thymus T cells.

The specimen sequenced was thymocytes. These receptor sequences come from a boy younger than two with a congenital heart defect.

The V and J genes are TRBV6-5 and TRBJ2-3, with D perhaps matching TRBD2 (5 bases). The CDR3 loop spans 12 amino acids. Germline CDR1 is MNHEY and CDR2 is SVGAGI. The ends were cut back, 6 bases at V and 6 bases at J, with 10 bases in the middle. CDR3 nucleotides: TGTGCCAGCAGCCCTAAGCGGGATACGCAGTATTTT. This codes for CASSPKRDTQYF.

The rearrangement links TRBV6-5 to TRBJ2-3; no clear D gene. Germline lookup yields CDR1 MNHEY and CDR2 SVGAGI. The CDR3 is 14 residues long. V shed 10 bases and J shed 1 base, with 15 bases lying between them. The CDR3 loop reads CAISGGGRTDTQYF. The CDR3 DNA reads TGTGCCATTTCGGGTGGCGGCCGCACAGATACGCAGTATTTT.

The chain links TRBV19 to TRBJ1-1, with TRBD1 as a possible D gene (5 bases). Germline V gives CDR1 LNHDA, CDR2 SQIVND (reference sequence). The CDR3 extends over 11 amino acids. With 11 bases removed from V and 6 bases from J, the gap between germline ends came to 13 bases. The CDR3 DNA reads as TGTGCCGCACGGGAGGGACCTGAAGCTTTCTTT. Its translation: CAAREGPEAFF.

The chain recombines TRBV18 with TRBJ2-3; tentatively, D is TRBD1 (5 bases). The length of the CDR3 is 16 residues. CDR1 KGHSH and CDR2 LQKENI come from the germline V gene. V was clipped by 3 bases and J by 4 bases, with 17 bases between them. The CDR3 DNA reads TGTGCCAGCTCACCGTGGGCAGGGCAAAGAGCAGATACGCAGTATTTT. It yields the protein CASSPWAGQRADTQYF.

The chain joins TRBV5-1 to TRBJ1-1; the D gene is possibly TRBD1 (6 bases). V was pared by 0 bases and J by 3 bases, with 9 bases between. The CDR3 is 14 residues long. Germline V gene lookup returns CDR1 SGHRS and CDR2 YFSETQ. The CDR3 region has the DNA TGCGCCAGCAGCTTGGACAGGGATTACACTGAAGCTTTCTTT. Encoded protein: CASSLDRDYTEAFF.

V gene TRBV30 combines with J gene TRBJ2-5; 9 nucleotides match TRBD2. CDR3 size: 15 residues. J was trimmed by 2 bases and V by 0 bases; bases with no gene match: 4. CDR1 and CDR2 from the germline V gene are GTSNPN and SVGIG (reference sequence). DNA of the CDR3: TGTGCCTGGAGTGTACGACTAGCGGAGCAAGAGACCCAGTACTTC. Protein: CAWSVRLAEQETQYF.

This clone has just a few counts. This rearrangement joins TRBV4-1 to TRBJ2-5, with 10 bases lining up with TRBD2. The V gene end was trimmed by 5 bases and the J gene end by 3 bases; junction bases not matched to a gene: 6. This CDR3 is built from 15 residues. Per the germline V gene, CDR1 is MGHRA and CDR2 is YSYEKL. CDR3 loop: CASSASSGGEETQYF. DNA of the CDR3: TGCGCCAGCAGCGCTTCTAGCGGGGGTGAAGAGACCCAGTACTTC.

The J gene is TRBJ1-1, the V gene TRBV18; 7 bases are a match to TRBD1. J gave up 7 bases and V 0 bases, and 2 bases lay outside the gene matches. The CDR3 spans 13 residues. Germline V lookup: CDR1 KGHSH, CDR2 LQKENI. The CDR3 DNA is TGTGCCAGCTCACCACCGCCAGGGGGTGAAGCTTTCTTT. Encoded protein: CASSPPPGGEAFF.

The chain employs TRBV5-6 and TRBJ2-5; tentative D call: TRBD2 (6 bases). The CDR3 has 17 amino acids. Germline CDR1 SGHDT, CDR2 YYEEEE. V was pared by 7 bases and J by 7 bases, with 29 bases between. The CDR3, as DNA: TGTGCCAGCGGCCCCCGAGTGGCGGGGCAGACTGAGAGGACCCAGTACTTC. This translates into CASGPRVAGQTERTQYF. Full variable domain (outside the CDR3, taken from reference TRBV5-6 and TRBJ2-5): DAGVTQSPTHLIKTRGQQVTLRCSPKSGHDTVSWYQQALGQGPQFIFQYYEEEERQRGNFPDRFSGHQFPNYSSELNVNALLLGDSALYLCASGPRVAGQTERTQYFGPGTRLLVL.

For the CDR3, the DNA is TGCGCCAGCAGCCATCCTGGGACAGGGAGCTATAGCAATCAGCCCCAGCATTTT. Protein product: CASSHPGTGSYSNQPQHF. The chain couples TRBV4-3 to TRBJ1-5, with 9 bases that match TRBD1. Germline CDR1 LGHNA, CDR2 YSLEER. This CDR3 contains 18 residues. V lost 3 bases to trimming and J lost 0 bases; unmatched junction nucleotides: 9.

The chain is built from TRBV29-1 and TRBJ2-7, with TRBD2 matching over 13 bases. Looked up from germline, CDR1 is SQVTM and CDR2 is ANQGSEA. The CDR3 covers 14 residues. V lost 4 bases, J lost 6 bases, and 6 bases stayed unmatched. CDR3 loop: CSVGTTSGRAEQYF. The CDR3, as DNA: TGCAGCGTTGGCACCACTAGCGGGAGGGCCGAGCAGTACTTC.

The chain links TRBV4-3 to TRBJ2-2, with TRBD1 as a possible D gene (6 bases). Trimming removed 5 bases at V and 1 base at J, with 17 bases between. Germline loops: CDR1 LGHNA, CDR2 YSLEER. The CDR3 is 17 residues long. This chain's CDR3 is CASSYKQGFVNTGELFF. The CDR3 DNA is TGCGCCAGCAGCTACAAACAGGGATTCGTGAACACCGGGGAGCTGTTTTTT.

This clone has just a few counts. This sequence joins TRBV5-6 and TRBJ2-3, with a possible D match to TRBD2 (5 bases). Deletions cut 4 bases from V and 7 bases from J, with 19 bases between. The CDR3 sequence is 15 residues long. Per germline, CDR1 SGHDT and CDR2 YYEEEE. CDR3 amino acids: CASSQIEGLPYTQYF. CDR3 bases: TGTGCCAGCAGCCAGATAGAGGGCCTTCCCTATACGCAGTATTTT.